This T cell receptor beta chain was documented in a study of T cell clonotyping in hematopoietic cell transplantation. Study observations and caveats: Broader posttransplant TCR repertoire diversity was predicted by graft donor and pretransplant recipient Inverse Simpson Index values. After transplant, recipient diversity fell while pathologically expanded clonotypes grew through day 180. Few recipient clonotypes overlapped donors; over 95% were de novo at given depth. Without cell sorting, CD4 versus CD8 contributions remain unresolved.

The CDR3 is 15 residues long. Germline CDR1 reads LGHNT; CDR2 reads FRNRAP. Unmatched junction bases numbered 5, after V lost 3 bases and J lost 3 bases. Using immunoSEQ multiplex PCR, the repertoire was profiled, and TCRdb retains in-frame clones only, with some absent. The repertoire has about 6,300 clones, roughly 90% of them found once; the top ten carry 13% to 15%. A remark on this clone: Its antigen is still unknown.

The V and J genes are TRBV12-5 and TRBJ1-5, with 7 bases identical to TRBD1. This TCR was recovered from a female patient aged 45-60 years who had an allogeneic stem cell transplant from an unrelated donor, so the T cells may come from the graft donor. Some clones in this sample may be carry-over from other donors' samples. The source material was peripheral blood mononuclear cells, sampled 180 days after allogeneic stem cell transplant. The CDR3 reads CASGFRGGANQPQHF. In DNA form, the CDR3 reads TGTGCTAGTGGTTTCAGGGGGGGGGCCAATCAGCCCCAGCATTTT.